This T cell receptor beta chain was identified in a study of T cells after posttransplantation cyclophosphamide. Study findings and constraints: Blood and skin or GI T cell repertoires showed limited TRB overlap. Donor CD8+ memory clones often dominated recipient blood repertoires at later times.

The related graft donor's blood sample was taken on the day of bone marrow donation. From germline, CDR1 is SNHLY and CDR2 FYNNEI. V trimming: 7 bases; J trimming: 4 bases; junction bases outside the gene matches: 8. CDR3 length equals 15 residues. About this clone: Its antigen is unknown.

The table came from immunoSEQ multiplex PCR; TCRdb's copy has only in-frame clones and leaves some out. The table lists tens of thousands of clones, 92% of them singletons, with less than 3.5% in the top ten. The chain couples TRBV2 to TRBJ2-3; TRBD2 matches 10 bases. The TCR was taken from a woman in her 50s in good health and a related stem cell transplant donor. Sequences were obtained from PBMCs. The DNA of the CDR3 is TGTGCCAGCAAAGAGCGGGAGGGCCGCGCAGATACGCAGTATTTT. It codes for CASKEREGRADTQYF.